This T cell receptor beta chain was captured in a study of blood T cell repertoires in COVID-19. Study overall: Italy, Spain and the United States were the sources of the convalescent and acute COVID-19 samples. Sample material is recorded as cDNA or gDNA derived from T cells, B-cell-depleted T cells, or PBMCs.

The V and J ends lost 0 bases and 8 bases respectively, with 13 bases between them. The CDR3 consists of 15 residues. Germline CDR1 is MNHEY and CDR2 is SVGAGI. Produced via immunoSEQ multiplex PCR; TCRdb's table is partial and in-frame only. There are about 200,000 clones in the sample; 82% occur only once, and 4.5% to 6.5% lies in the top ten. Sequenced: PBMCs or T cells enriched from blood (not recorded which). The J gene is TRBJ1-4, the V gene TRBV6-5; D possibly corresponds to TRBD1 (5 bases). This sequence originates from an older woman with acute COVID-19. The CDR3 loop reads CASSYSGGVGEKLFF. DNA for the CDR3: TGTGCCAGCAGTTACTCGGGGGGTGTCGGAGAAAAACTGTTTTTT.